The clone carrying this TCR beta chain appeared many times. Its antigen is unidentified. The CDR3 contains 10 residues. V was pared by 6 bases and J by 7 bases, with 0 bases of the junction left unmatched. Germline V gene lookup returns CDR1 SQVTM and CDR2 ANQGSEA. This entry comes from a study of identical twins. Every donor was a healthy Caucasian. The study, taken as a whole, reports: Fewer insertions were carried by abundant cord blood beta clonotypes, but none was seen in memory repertoires. For monozygotic twins, models underestimated out-of-frame TCR alpha sharing.

TCRdb re-analysed the 5' RACE reads in MiXCR, keeping a single row per CDR3 protein. The repertoire holds approximately 670,000 distinct CDR3 sequences, with around 6% as singletons. Source material: naive T cells sorted from blood. The TCR comes from a man younger than 35 in good health. The chain employs TRBV29-1 and TRBJ2-1, with 7 bases identical to TRBD1. Here the CDR3 DNA reads TGCAGCGTGGGACAGAATGAGCAGTTCTTC. Protein product: CSVGQNEQFF.